The 32 T cell receptor beta chains listed next were all sequenced from one sample in a study of neoadjuvant anti-PD-1 for oral cavity cancer. This sample's time point: after neoadjuvant nivolumab, at surgical resection. The repertoire was sequenced with immunoSEQ multiplex PCR; TCRdb's copy has only in-frame clones and lacks some. The data contain 72,000 or so clones, roughly nine tenths of them singletons. The input for sequencing was PBMCs, taken after nivolumab (anti-PD-1) treatment. These receptor sequences come from a person aged 35 to 85 with oral cavity squamous cell carcinoma.

The V call is TRBV19, the J call TRBJ1-4; no clear D gene. The CDR3 runs 16 residues. V gave up 4 bases and J gave up 8 bases, with 20 bases separating them. Germline V lookup: CDR1 LNHDA, CDR2 SQIVND (reference sequence). DNA for the CDR3: TGTGCCAGTAGTAAGGCCGGGCAGTTGGGTGACGAAAAACTGTTTTTT. Residues: CASSKAGQLGDEKLFF.

A note on this clone: Other nucleotide sequences in the sample specify the same CDR3. The chain combines TRBV5-1 with TRBJ1-1; D uncertain. This CDR3 spans 13 amino acids. The V gene's germline CDR1 is SGHRS and CDR2 YFSETQ. V was pared by 0 bases and J by 2 bases, with 5 bases between. The CDR3: CASSLESNTEAFF. Here the CDR3 DNA reads TGCGCCAGCAGCTTGGAAAGCAACACTGAAGCTTTCTTT.

The V and J genes are TRBV6-5 and TRBJ1-4; 7 bases map to TRBD1. The germline CDR1 and CDR2 sequences are MNHEY and SVGAGI. Trimming removed 4 bases from V and 6 bases from J; junction bases left unmatched: 5. The CDR3 covers 14 residues. This CDR3 reads CASSSTGIDEKLFF. CDR3 nucleotides: TGTGCCAGCAGTTCGACAGGGATTGATGAAAAACTGTTTTTT.

The J gene is TRBJ2-7, the V gene TRBV28; D is unclear. This CDR3 is 15 amino acids long. V gave up 0 bases and J gave up 1 base, with 10 bases separating them. CDR1 MDHEN and CDR2 SYDVKM come from the germline V gene. As DNA, the CDR3 is TGTGCCAGCAGTTTATGGGCAGGACCGTCCTACGAGCAGTACTTC. It codes for CASSLWAGPSYEQYF.

The J gene is TRBJ1-5, the V gene TRBV18, with TRBD1 matching 11 bases. With 6 bases clipped from V and 6 bases from J, the junction kept 7 bases outside the gene matches. This CDR3 region has 15 residues. The germline V gene has CDR1 KGHSH and CDR2 LQKENI. CDR3 sequence (DNA): TGTGCCAGCTCGACTGGACAGGGGGCCAGTCAGCCCCAGCATTTT. It is translated as CASSTGQGASQPQHF.

The chain employs TRBV28 and TRBJ1-5; D call uncertain. V was pared by 4 bases and J by 7 bases, with 17 bases between. CDR1 and CDR2 (germline): MDHEN, SYDVKM. The CDR3 consists of 15 residues. CDR3 loop: CASSSHRLRTQPQHF. In nucleotides, the CDR3 is TGTGCCAGCAGTTCACACCGCTTACGGACCCAGCCCCAGCATTTT.

V usage is TRBV6-6 and J usage is TRBJ1-4; no definite D call. This CDR3 is built from 14 residues. Germline V gene sequence: CDR1 MNHNY, CDR2 SVGAGI (reference sequence). V lost 3 bases, J lost 0 bases, and 5 bases lay in between. CDR3 nucleotides: TGTGCCAGCAGTTATCAGGCAACTAATGAAAAACTGTTTTTT. This gives the protein CASSYQATNEKLFF.

The chain links TRBV19 to TRBJ1-6, with no clear D. Germline CDR1 is LNHDA and CDR2 is SQIVND (reference sequence). The V gene lost 10 bases and the J gene lost 10 bases, with 20 bases spanning the gap. CDR3 length: 14 residues. CDR3 region: CATQWGGSSSPLHF. CDR3 nucleotides: TGTGCCACCCAATGGGGAGGGAGTTCGTCACCCCTCCACTTT.

The chain couples TRBV6-1 to TRBJ2-3; D unclear. The ends were cut back, 2 bases at V and 2 bases at J, with 8 bases in the middle. The CDR3 runs to 14 residues. Germline V gives CDR1 MNHNS, CDR2 SASEGT. For the CDR3, the DNA is TGTGCCAGCAGTGAACGGAAAAACACAGATACGCAGTATTTT. This encodes CASSERKNTDTQYF.

The V gene is TRBV5-1, the J gene TRBJ2-5; D possibly uses TRBD1 or TRBD2 (5 bases each). The CDR3 extends over 16 amino acids. Trimming pared 0 bases from V and 2 bases from J, leaving 14 bases between. Per the germline V gene, CDR1 is SGHRS and CDR2 is YFSETQ. CDR3 loop: CASSLGWDPQQETQYF. The CDR3 DNA is TGCGCCAGCAGCTTGGGTTGGGACCCTCAACAAGAGACCCAGTACTTC.

This clone showed up just once. The V gene is TRBV5-1, the J gene TRBJ2-6; D might be TRBD1 (5 bases). The germline V gene has CDR1 SGHRS and CDR2 YFSETQ. V lost 2 bases and J 0 bases, leaving 15 bases between the germline ends. This CDR3 contains 18 residues. This chain's CDR3 is CASSLTTVLSSGANVLTF. The CDR3 nucleotides are TGCGCCAGCAGCTTAACGACAGTTTTGAGCTCTGGGGCCAACGTCCTGACTTTC.

This clone has just a few counts. The chain couples TRBV7-8 to TRBJ1-1; 7 bases match TRBD1. Germline CDR1 and CDR2: SGHVS and FQNEAQ. The CDR3 contains 15 residues. V lost 0 bases and J lost 1; bases outside the gene matches: 2. Here the CDR3 reads CASSLAAGGNTEAFF. Written as DNA, the CDR3 is TGTGCCAGCAGCTTAGCGGCAGGGGGGAACACTGAAGCTTTCTTT.

The chain is built from TRBV6-5 and TRBJ1-5; maybe TRBD1 (5 bases). The ends were cut back, 2 bases at V and 3 bases at J, with 14 bases in the middle. CDR1 is MNHEY and CDR2 is SVGAGI in the germline V gene. The CDR3 is 16 residues long. CDR3 bases: TGTGCCAGCAGTTACGGTAGTAGGGGAAACAATCAGCCCCAGCATTTT. Its protein is CASSYGSRGNNQPQHF.

This clone was detected once. The V call is TRBV28, the J call TRBJ2-1; the match to TRBD2 covers 13 bases. The germline gives CDR1 MDHEN, CDR2 SYDVKM. V shed 9 bases, J shed 5 bases, and the junction held 7 bases outside the gene matches. The length of the CDR3 is 15 residues. The CDR3 DNA follows: TGTGCCAGTACTTCCGGGACTAGCGGGAACAATGAGCAGTTCTTC. Encoded protein: CASTSGTSGNNEQFF.

This rearrangement joins TRBV18 to TRBJ1-2, with D possibly being TRBD1 (5 bases). CDR3 length: 13 residues. Trimming left V 2 bases short and J 5 bases short, with 9 bases between. CDR1 is KGHSH, CDR2 LQKENI, per germline. The CDR3 coding sequence is TGTGCCAGCTCACCAGCAGGGCGGTATGGCTACACCTTC. As protein: CASSPAGRYGYTF.

V gene TRBV27 combines with J gene TRBJ2-7; D ambiguous. V was clipped by 1 base and J by 1 base, with 8 bases between them. This CDR3 has 14 amino acids. Germline-derived CDR1 and CDR2 are MNHEY and SMNVEV (reference sequence). CDR3 protein: CASSLFAASYEQYF. The CDR3 DNA follows: TGTGCCAGCAGTTTATTCGCGGCTTCCTACGAGCAGTACTTC.

The chain links TRBV4-1 to TRBJ2-2; D unresolved. From germline, CDR1 is MGHRA and CDR2 YSYEKL. The CDR3 has 17 residues. V dropped 1 base and J dropped 2 bases, with 14 bases sitting between them. CDR3 in DNA: TGCGCCAGCAGCCAAGGACTGCTCAGAGAAAACACCGGGGAGCTGTTTTTT. This sequence encodes CASSQGLLRENTGELFF.

The J gene is TRBJ2-7, the V gene TRBV19; 11 bases line up with TRBD2. The CDR3 has 13 residues. Germline V CDR1 and CDR2: LNHDA, SQIVND (reference sequence). J gave up 3 bases and V 10 bases, and 5 bases lay outside the gene matches. The CDR3 DNA sequence: TGTGCCACCCGACTAGCGGGAAACTACGAGCAGTACTTC. This translates into CATRLAGNYEQYF.

This rearrangement joins TRBV7-8 to TRBJ1-5; D ambiguous. V gave up 4 bases and J gave up 4 bases, with 20 bases separating them. The length of the CDR3 is 17 residues. Germline V gives CDR1 SGHVS, CDR2 FQNEAQ. The CDR3 sequence is CASSSFAGTAYNQPQHF. The CDR3 DNA follows: TGTGCCAGCAGCTCCTTTGCTGGAACAGCCTATAATCAGCCCCAGCATTTT.

J is TRBJ1-2 and V is TRBV7-2; no clear D. Trimming took off 5 bases at V and 1 base at J, with 8 bases between the two ends. The germline CDR1 and CDR2 sequences are SGHTA and FQGNSA. The CDR3 is made up of 13 amino acids. The chain's CDR3 is CASSLGGNYGYTF. The CDR3 bases are TGTGCCAGCAGCCTCGGAGGTAACTATGGCTACACCTTC.

This clone showed up just a few times. This chain connects TRBV21-1 to TRBJ1-2; the listed D gene, TRBD1, was not tested against the DNA. TRBV21-1 is marked as a pseudogene. The CDR3 is 13 amino acids. The CDR3 protein is CASRDQGGNGYTF. CDR3 sequence (DNA): TGTGCCAGCAGGGATCAGGGGGGAAATGGCTACACCTTC.

This chain links TRBV7-6 with TRBJ2-3; 12 nucleotides align to TRBD2. The CDR3 has 18 amino acids. With 1 base clipped from V and 10 bases from J, the junction kept 15 bases outside the gene matches. Germline lookup yields CDR1 SGHVS and CDR2 FNYEAQ. The CDR3 nucleotides read TGTGCCAGCAGCTTAGATAGTATCGGACTAGCGGGGAACTCGGCGCAGTATTTT. Protein sequence: CASSLDSIGLAGNSAQYF.

V is TRBV30 and J is TRBJ2-7; possibly TRBD1 or TRBD2 for D (5 bases each). This CDR3 comprises 9 residues. Per the germline V gene, CDR1 is GTSNPN and CDR2 is SVGIG (reference sequence). V shed 4 bases and J shed 9 bases, with 7 bases lying between them. The CDR3 reads CAWTGRQYF. CDR3 sequence (DNA): TGTGCCTGGACAGGGAGGCAGTACTTC.

The V and J genes are TRBV5-4 and TRBJ2-6; possibly TRBD1 for D (6 bases). CDR1 SGHNT and CDR2 YYREEE come from the germline V gene (reference sequence). The CDR3 covers 18 residues. Between the trimmed V and J ends, which lost 4 bases and 0 bases, there was a span of 17 bases. Written as DNA, the CDR3 is TGTGCCAGCAGCGGAACCGGGACACGGGGCTCTGGGGCCAACGTCCTGACTTTC. Its translation is CASSGTGTRGSGANVLTF.

V gene TRBV7-9 combines with J gene TRBJ2-6, with 9 bases matching TRBD1. V lost 4 bases to trimming and J lost 4 bases; unmatched junction nucleotides: 11. CDR3 length equals 18 residues. The germline V gene encodes CDR1 SEHNR and CDR2 FQNEAQ (reference sequence). The CDR3 region is CASSSRDRVRRGANVLTF. CDR3 in DNA: TGTGCCAGCAGCTCCCGGGACAGGGTGCGCAGAGGGGCCAACGTCCTGACTTTC.

The J gene is TRBJ2-7, the V gene TRBV9, with TRBD1 matching 8 bases. This CDR3 contains 15 residues. Germline V lookup: CDR1 SGDLS, CDR2 YYNGEE. V lost 0 bases to trimming and J lost 7 bases; unmatched junction nucleotides: 9. The CDR3 sequence: CASSVGPTGVWEQYF. CDR3 DNA: TGTGCCAGCAGCGTAGGCCCGACAGGGGTTTGGGAGCAGTACTTC. The variable domain in full, completed from reference TRBV9 and TRBJ2-7, reads DSGVTQTPKHLITATGQRVTLRCSPRSGDLSVYWYQQSLDQGLQFLIQYYNGEERAKGNILERFSAQQFPDLHSELNLSSLELGDSALYFCASSVGPTGVWEQYFGPGTRLTVT.

This chain links TRBV6-5 with TRBJ1-2; D gene ambiguous. Germline assignment: CDR1 MNHEY and CDR2 SVGAGI. The CDR3 sequence is 15 residues long. The V gene lost 0 bases and the J gene lost 2 bases, with 10 bases spanning the gap. CDR3 loop: CASSYSNNPNYGYTF. The CDR3 DNA reads as TGTGCCAGCAGTTACTCGAATAACCCGAACTATGGCTACACCTTC.

The chain recombines TRBV7-8 with TRBJ2-4; D might be TRBD2 (5 bases). V was shortened by 4 bases and J by 5 bases, with 15 bases between the two germline ends. CDR1 is SGHVS, CDR2 FQNEAQ, per germline. This CDR3 contains 15 residues. The CDR3 DNA reads TGTGCCAGCAGCTCTCGGAGGTTTGGGGAAAACATTCAGTACTTC. Its protein is CASSSRRFGENIQYF.

In DNA, the CDR3 is TGTGCCAGCAGTGAACTGCGAGCCGGGGAGCTGTTTTTT. Amino acids: CASSELRAGELFF. J is TRBJ2-2 and V is TRBV2; D remains unclear. CDR3 length: 13 amino acids. Trimming stripped 2 bases from V and 6 bases from J, with 7 bases between. Germline V gives CDR1 SNHLY, CDR2 FYNNEI.

This chain connects TRBV10-3 to TRBJ2-1; possibly TRBD2 for D (5 bases). Trimming removed 4 bases from V and 9 bases from J, with 22 bases in between. The CDR3 consists of 16 residues. Germline V CDR1 and CDR2: ENHRY, SYGVKD. Here the CDR3 DNA reads TGTGCCATCAGTGGGGGTGACTACAACCCGGTAGGTGAGCAGTTCTTC. Its protein product is CAISGGDYNPVGEQFF.

This sequence joins TRBV9 and TRBJ2-3; D not resolved. The V gene lost 3 bases and the J gene lost 5 bases, with 7 bases spanning the gap. This CDR3 spans 12 amino acids. CDR1 is SGDLS, CDR2 YYNGEE, per germline. The CDR3 spells CASSENQDTQYF. The CDR3 DNA sequence: TGTGCCAGCAGCGAGAACCAAGATACGCAGTATTTT.

The rearrangement links TRBV28 to TRBJ2-7; D may be TRBD1 (6 bases). CDR1 MDHEN and CDR2 SYDVKM come from the germline V gene. The CDR3 extends over 17 amino acids. Deletions cut 3 bases from V and 0 bases from J, with 18 bases between. In nucleotides, the CDR3 is TGTGCCAGCAGTTTCCCCCCTAGACAGGCTCTCTCCTACGAGCAGTACTTC. This sequence encodes CASSFPPRQALSYEQYF.